This TCR beta chain was recovered during a study of OX40 agonist ivuxolimab in advanced cancers. The overall study: Of the patients, three showed partial responses, one with hepatocellular carcinoma and two with cutaneous melanoma.

Remarks on this clone: Its antigen is still unknown.

The protocol was immunoSEQ multiplex PCR, while the TCRdb copy is restricted to in-frame clones and leaves out a portion. The data contain under 45,000 clones, 75% to 90% of them singletons. Whole-study findings and limits: CD8+ T cells showed, on average, more clonal expansion than CD4+ cells. The work left the antigen specificity of expanded peripheral T cells undetermined.

Germline CDR1 SGHNT, CDR2 YYREEE (reference sequence). The CDR3 is 20 residues long. After removal of 2 bases from V and 4 bases from J, the junction contained 19 bases not matched to a gene. This clonotype was sampled from an adult with an advanced solid tumor such as melanoma, head and neck, liver or kidney cancer. The input for sequencing was CD4+ or CD8+ T cells sorted from blood, taken in a trial of the OX40 agonist ivuxolimab. The chain recombines TRBV5-4 with TRBJ2-3; 10 bases agree with TRBD2. CDR3 sequence: CASSFRGRMSGRAGADTQYF. The CDR3 nucleotides read TGTGCCAGCAGCTTCCGGGGTCGTATGAGCGGGAGGGCCGGGGCAGATACGCAGTATTTT.